The 16 T cell receptor beta chains below come from one sample, sequenced in a study of CD8 T cells in Susac syndrome. Random hexamers served to reverse transcribe roughly 0.5 to 1 ug RNA. TCRdb re-called the immunoSEQ multiplex PCR reads with MiXCR, one entry per CDR3 protein. The table includes approximately 190,000 distinct CDR3 sequences, 95% detected once. The sample taken for sequencing was CD4+ T cells from PBMCs. The receptors originated from a human donor with Susac syndrome.

V usage is TRBV3-1 and J usage is TRBJ2-3; possibly TRBD2 for D (6 bases). Trimming removed 1 base from V and 3 bases from J, with 11 bases in between. Germline CDR1 reads LGHDT; CDR2 reads YNNKEL (reference sequence). The CDR3 consists of 15 residues. CDR3 amino acids: CASSQVYGGTDTQYF. The CDR3 region has the DNA TGTGCCAGCAGCCAAGTATACGGGGGAACAGATACGCAGTATTTT.

J is TRBJ2-5 and V is TRBV5-1, with a tentative D call TRBD1 (6 bases). Germline lookup yields CDR1 SGHRS and CDR2 YFSETQ. CDR3 size: 14 residues. V was trimmed by 3 bases and J by 1 base, leaving 10 bases between them. CDR3 amino acids: CASSSGQTQETQYF. CDR3 coding DNA: TGCGCCAGCAGCTCCGGACAGACCCAAGAGACCCAGTACTTC.

This chain links TRBV5-1 with TRBJ2-1, with 9 positions matching TRBD2. The CDR3 consists of 14 residues. V was pared by 6 bases and J by 3 bases, with 4 bases of the junction left unmatched. Germline V gene sequence: CDR1 SGHRS, CDR2 YFSETQ. This chain's CDR3 is CASNLAGNYNEQFF. As DNA, the CDR3 is TGCGCCAGCAACCTAGCGGGGAACTACAATGAGCAGTTCTTC. Drawing the rest from reference TRBV5-1 and TRBJ2-1, the complete variable domain is KAGVTQTPRYLIKTRGQQVTLSCSPISGHRSVSWYQQTPGQGLQFLFEYFSETQRNKGNFPGRFSGRQFSNSRSEMNVSTLELGDSALYLCASNLAGNYNEQFFGPGTRLTVL.

The chain recombines TRBV7-2 with TRBJ2-4; the D gene is possibly TRBD2 (6 bases). The CDR3 consists of 16 residues. Trimming removed 3 bases at V and 0 bases at J, with 12 bases between. Germline V CDR1 and CDR2: SGHTA, FQGNSA. The CDR3 DNA reads as TGTGCCAGCAGCTTGGTAGGAGGGAAAGCCAAAAACATTCAGTACTTC. This translates into CASSLVGGKAKNIQYF.

V usage is TRBV25-1 and J usage is TRBJ2-3, with no clear D. Looked up from germline, CDR1 is MGHDK and CDR2 is SYGVNS. V gave up 6 bases and J gave up 2 bases, with 15 bases separating them. The CDR3 runs 15 residues. The CDR3 nucleotides read TGTGCCAGCAGCTCTCTGGGAACGAACACAGATACGCAGTATTTT. Protein sequence: CASSSLGTNTDTQYF.

This clonotype was seen just once. J is TRBJ1-1 and V is TRBV20-1; 7 bases are shared with TRBD1. V gave up 5 bases and J gave up 8 bases; unmatched junction bases: 5. The CDR3 spans 11 residues. CDR1 is DFQATT, CDR2 SNEGSKA, per germline (reference sequence). The chain's CDR3 is CSAFPQGEAFF. The CDR3 bases are TGCAGTGCTTTCCCACAGGGGGAAGCTTTCTTT.

V gene TRBV21-1 combines with J gene TRBJ1-2. TRBV21-1 is designated a pseudogene. The CDR3 spans 11 residues. The CDR3 bases are TGTGCCAGCAGCAAGAGGAGCGGCTACACCTTC. This gives the protein CASSKRSGYTF.

The chain uses TRBV2 and TRBJ2-2; no reliable D call. The CDR3 sequence is 13 residues long. Per the germline V gene, CDR1 is SNHLY and CDR2 is FYNNEI. Between the trimmed V and J ends, which lost 4 bases and 7 bases, there was a span of 10 bases. CDR3 loop: CASSVDTIGELFF. The CDR3 DNA follows: TGTGCCAGCAGTGTCGACACCATCGGGGAGCTGTTTTTT.

V gene TRBV20-1 combines with J gene TRBJ2-1, with TRBD2 matching over 8 bases. CDR1 and CDR2 from the germline V gene are DFQATT and SNEGSKA (reference sequence). The CDR3 has 12 residues. Trimming at V came to 6 bases and at J to 10 bases, leaving 8 bases not matched to a gene. CDR3 sequence: CSAGRGLGEQFF. The CDR3 DNA follows: TGCAGTGCCGGGAGGGGTTTAGGGGAGCAGTTCTTC.

V is TRBV6-1 and J is TRBJ2-5; 7 bases fit TRBD1. This CDR3 contains 12 residues. Looked up from germline, CDR1 is MNHNS and CDR2 is SASEGT. Unmatched junction bases numbered 3, after V lost 6 bases and J lost 5 bases. The CDR3 loop is CASRTGLETQYF. The CDR3 DNA follows: TGTGCCAGCAGGACAGGGTTGGAGACCCAGTACTTC.

The chain uses TRBV11-2 and TRBJ1-1, with a weak D call TRBD1 (5 bases). Germline values: CDR1 SGHAT, CDR2 FQNNGV. V lost 7 bases and J lost 4, with 16 bases in between. The CDR3 contains 14 residues. The CDR3 nucleotides are TGTGCCAGCACCTGGGGGGGAGTCGGCACTGAAGCTTTCTTT. This encodes CASTWGGVGTEAFF.

The chain couples TRBV6-6 to TRBJ1-1; D gene ambiguous. Trimming took 5 bases from V and 7 from J, leaving 8 bases between them. The germline CDR1 and CDR2 sequences are MNHNY and SVGAGI (reference sequence). This CDR3 has 11 amino acids. The CDR3 bases are TGTGCCAGCAGTAAGCTAGGTGAAGCTTTCTTT. This encodes CASSKLGEAFF.

The chain recombines TRBV7-9 with TRBJ2-4; D gene uncertain. CDR1 and CDR2 (germline): SEHNR, FQNEAQ (reference sequence). The CDR3 sequence is 13 residues long. V lost 5 bases and J lost 7, with 12 bases in between. For the CDR3, the DNA is TGTGCCAGCAGCCGTAGTGGTCCGAACATTCAGTACTTC. It specifies CASSRSGPNIQYF.

The rearrangement uses TRBV11-1 and TRBJ2-1; D remains ambiguous. Trimming cost V 3 bases and J 9 bases, with 9 bases left between them. The CDR3 is 12 amino acids. Germline values: CDR1 SGHAT, CDR2 FQDESV (reference sequence). CDR3 DNA sequence: TGTGCCAGCAGCTTCTCTCTTGGTGAGCAGTTCTTC. This codes for CASSFSLGEQFF.

The V and J genes are TRBV5-6 and TRBJ2-7; D is unclear. There are 16 residues in the CDR3. Looked up from germline, CDR1 is SGHDT and CDR2 is YYEEEE. Between the trimmed V and J ends, which lost 2 bases and 3 bases, there was a span of 18 bases. The CDR3 loop reads CASSFSLPSRFYEQYF. Written as DNA, the CDR3 is TGTGCCAGCAGCTTTTCTTTGCCCTCCCGATTCTACGAGCAGTACTTC.

The chain has TRBV29-1 and TRBJ2-7; D is perhaps TRBD2 (6 bases). CDR3 size: 12 residues. V dropped 2 bases and J dropped 5 bases, with 10 bases sitting between them. The V gene's germline CDR1 is SQVTM and CDR2 ANQGSEA. The CDR3 loop reads CSVERGLNEQYF. The CDR3 coding sequence is TGCAGCGTTGAACGGGGACTTAACGAGCAGTACTTC.